This TCR beta chain was profiled in a study of T cell responses to AZD1222 COVID-19 vaccine. In regard to this clone: What it recognizes is unknown.

The CDR3 contains 20 residues. Germline V gene data show CDR1 as SQVTM and CDR2 as ANQGSEA. The V and J ends lost 1 base and 2 bases respectively, with 28 bases between them. Generated by immunoSEQ multiplex PCR, the TCRdb table keeps only in-frame clones and is missing some. Here the sample spans 80,000 to 90,000 clones, approximately 90% being singletons. Whole-study results and caveats: Across spike, vaccine-associated CD4 TCRs were found, dominant at 160-218 and 743-854. Just 5 or 6 AZD1222 recipients tested seropositive at baseline. Donors in the cohort were predominantly white British and more often female, and clonal diversity was possibly underestimated.

This clonotype was sampled from an adult in good health. The specimen comprised peripheral blood, sampled on day 0 of AZD1222 vaccination. The J gene is TRBJ2-3, the V gene TRBV29-1; D perhaps matches TRBD2 (6 bases). The CDR3 DNA reads as TGCAGCGTTGAAGGGTTAAGGCGGGGAACTACCCTAAAGCACACAGATACGCAGTATTTT. The encoded protein is CSVEGLRRGTTLKHTDTQYF.